One and the same sample provided the 21 T cell receptor beta chains below, sequenced in a study of blood T cell repertoires in COVID-19. Generated by immunoSEQ multiplex PCR, the TCRdb table keeps only in-frame clones and is missing some. The sample includes around 400,000 clones, about 88% of them seen just once. Source material: PBMCs or T cells enriched from blood (not recorded which). The receptor set was obtained from a woman aged 18-29 years who had been exposed to COVID-19.

CDR3 sequence (DNA): TGTGCCAGCAGCGTACTAGCGGTCACCTACGAGCAGTACTTC. Its protein product is CASSVLAVTYEQYF. The rearrangement uses TRBV7-2 and TRBJ2-7; the match to TRBD2 covers 8 bases. Germline V lookup: CDR1 SGHTA, CDR2 FQGNSA. With V trimmed by 5 bases and J by 2 bases, 5 bases remained unmatched. CDR3 length: 14 residues.

This clone was seen a handful of times. The chain has TRBV6-5 and TRBJ1-1, with 7 bases aligning to TRBD1. The CDR3 consists of 14 residues. Germline values: CDR1 MNHEY, CDR2 SVGAGI. With 8 bases clipped from V and 1 base from J, the junction kept 7 bases outside the gene matches. The CDR3, as DNA: TGTGCCAGCGGACGGGACAGAAGGAACACTGAAGCTTTCTTT. This translates into CASGRDRRNTEAFF.

The rearrangement joins TRBV10-3 to TRBJ2-1, with TRBD1 matching over 9 bases. The CDR3 has 16 residues. Trimming cost V 0 bases and J 5 bases; bases outside gene matches: 5. Germline CDR1 and CDR2: ENHRY and SYGVKD. The CDR3 DNA reads as TGTGCCATCAGTGAGTCCTGGACAGGGGCTGACAATGAGCAGTTCTTC. It is translated as CAISESWTGADNEQFF.

This clone appeared once. The V gene is TRBV6-5, the J gene TRBJ1-2, with D maybe TRBD1 (6 bases). Deletions cut 0 bases from V and 6 bases from J, with 11 bases between. The CDR3 totals 14 residues. From germline, CDR1 is MNHEY and CDR2 SVGAGI. The CDR3 is CASSYSNGGDGYTF. The DNA of the CDR3 is TGTGCCAGCAGTTACTCGAATGGGGGCGATGGCTACACCTTC.

This clone was seen only a few times. The chain combines TRBV7-9 with TRBJ2-2; D remains ambiguous. This CDR3 is built from 15 residues. Germline assignment: CDR1 SEHNR and CDR2 FQNEAQ (reference sequence). V lost 1 base and J lost 0, with 6 bases in between. CDR3 region: CASSLVVANTGELFF. The CDR3 DNA reads as TGTGCCAGCAGCTTAGTAGTCGCGAACACCGGGGAGCTGTTTTTT.

The table lists this clone with a few counts. The rearrangement uses TRBV29-1 and TRBJ1-1; 8 bases are a match to TRBD1. V lost 7 bases, J lost 3 bases, and 7 bases stayed unmatched. Per the germline V gene, CDR1 is SQVTM and CDR2 is ANQGSEA. The CDR3 is made up of 13 amino acids. The CDR3 sequence: CSARTGMDTEAFF. CDR3 bases: TGCAGCGCTCGGACAGGGATGGACACTGAAGCTTTCTTT. The whole variable domain, remainder taken from reference TRBV29-1 and TRBJ1-1, is SAVISQKPSRDICQRGTSLTIQCQVDSQVTMMFWYRQQPGQSLTLIATANQGSEATYESGFVIDKFPISRPNLTFSTLTVSNMSPEDSSIYLCSARTGMDTEAFFGQGTRLTVV.

The DNA for the CDR3 is TGTGCCAGCAGTTTGTATCAAGGGAGGGGGGGGCGCGGCTACACCTTC. Its protein product is CASSLYQGRGGRGYTF. The V and J genes are TRBV27 and TRBJ1-2, with D tentatively TRBD1 (6 bases). This CDR3 spans 16 amino acids. CDR1 is MNHEY, CDR2 SMNVEV, per germline (reference sequence). Trimming left V 3 bases short and J 8 bases short, with 22 bases between.

The chain uses TRBV5-8 and TRBJ1-6; 8 bases are shared with TRBD1. This CDR3 region has 17 residues. With V trimmed by 0 bases and J by 7 bases, 9 bases remained unmatched. Germline V gives CDR1 SGHTS, CDR2 YDEGEE. In DNA form, the CDR3 reads TGTGCCAGCAGCTTGGAGATCCGGGACAGGTGGAATTCACCCCTCCACTTT. Translation: CASSLEIRDRWNSPLHF.

V is TRBV6-5 and J is TRBJ1-1, with D uncertain. The length of the CDR3 is 13 residues. Germline V CDR1 and CDR2: MNHEY, SVGAGI. Between the trimmed V and J ends, which lost 11 bases and 4 bases, there was a span of 17 bases. The CDR3 coding sequence is TGTGCCGAGAGTGATGGGAGTAGCACTGAAGCTTTCTTT. This codes for CAESDGSSTEAFF.

The chain has TRBV19 and TRBJ1-5, with 7 bases identical to TRBD1. Losses at the gene ends were 8 bases for V and 4 bases for J; bases not matched to a gene: 5. Germline CDR1 is LNHDA and CDR2 is SQIVND (reference sequence). CDR3 length: 13 amino acids. In nucleotides, the CDR3 is TGTGCCAGTGCGACAGGGAGTAATCAGCCCCAGCATTTT. It yields the protein CASATGSNQPQHF. Full variable domain (missing parts from reference TRBV19 and TRBJ1-5): DGGITQSPKYLFRKEGQNVTLSCEQNLNHDAMYWYRQDPGQGLRLIYYSQIVNDFQKGDIAEGYSVSREKKESFPLTVTSAQKNPTAFYLCASATGSNQPQHFGDGTRLSIL.

The V and J genes are TRBV5-1 and TRBJ2-1, with D possibly matching TRBD1 (5 bases). The CDR3 totals 13 residues. CDR1 and CDR2 from the germline V gene are SGHRS and YFSETQ. V was shortened by 0 bases and J by 8 bases, with 9 bases between the two germline ends. CDR3 region: CASSLVRVDEQFF. Here the CDR3 DNA reads TGCGCCAGCAGCTTGGTCAGGGTCGATGAGCAGTTCTTC. Variable domain in full (rest from reference TRBV5-1 and TRBJ2-1): KAGVTQTPRYLIKTRGQQVTLSCSPISGHRSVSWYQQTPGQGLQFLFEYFSETQRNKGNFPGRFSGRQFSNSRSEMNVSTLELGDSALYLCASSLVRVDEQFFGPGTRLTVL.

The chain uses TRBV13 and TRBJ1-1, with D perhaps TRBD1 (5 bases). Trimming shortened V by 5 bases and J by 4 bases, and 11 bases separated the two germline ends. The CDR3 spans 13 residues. Germline V lookup: CDR1 PRHDT, CDR2 FYEKMQ (reference sequence). The CDR3 spells CASSPGQGTEAFF. The CDR3 DNA reads TGTGCCAGCAGCCCCGGCCAGGGCACTGAAGCTTTCTTT.

The gene calls are TRBV27 and TRBJ1-2; 7 bases are shared with TRBD1. V gave up 6 bases and J gave up 0 bases; unmatched junction bases: 4. The CDR3 has 14 amino acids. CDR1 MNHEY and CDR2 SMNVEV come from the germline V gene (reference sequence). CDR3 amino acids: CASSRTGANYGYTF. As DNA, the CDR3 is TGTGCCAGCAGCCGGACAGGAGCTAACTATGGCTACACCTTC.

This chain uses TRBV5-6 with TRBJ2-2, with a possible D match to TRBD1 (6 bases). The CDR3 runs 15 residues. With 0 bases removed from V and 6 bases from J, the gap between germline ends came to 12 bases. CDR1 and CDR2 (germline): SGHDT, YYEEEE. CDR3 sequence: CASSLGQGMAGELFF. The CDR3 nucleotides are TGTGCCAGCAGCTTGGGTCAGGGGATGGCCGGGGAGCTGTTTTTT.

This sequence joins TRBV6-5 and TRBJ1-1, with TRBD1 identical over 8 bases. Germline V CDR1 and CDR2: MNHEY, SVGAGI. This CDR3 spans 12 amino acids. V was clipped by 10 bases and J by 3 bases; unmatched bases: 4. The CDR3 region has the DNA TGTGCCACAGGACAGGGATACACTGAAGCTTTCTTT. This codes for CATGQGYTEAFF.

This chain connects TRBV5-4 to TRBJ2-6; D is possibly TRBD1 (5 bases). From germline, CDR1 is SGHNT and CDR2 YYREEE (reference sequence). The CDR3 loop spans 18 amino acids. V lost 4 bases to trimming and J lost 0 bases, with 17 bases between them. CDR3 residues: CASSGMTVGYSGANVLTF. The CDR3 nucleotides read TGTGCCAGCAGCGGGATGACAGTGGGATACTCTGGGGCCAACGTCCTGACTTTC.

The V call is TRBV7-2, the J call TRBJ2-7; D remains ambiguous. V was cut by 5 bases and J by 5 bases, with 16 bases left in between. CDR3 length equals 14 residues. Per the germline V gene, CDR1 is SGHTA and CDR2 is FQGNSA. CDR3 bases: TGTGCCAGCAGCCCCCCCCGGTCTCCCCACGAGCAGTACTTC. The encoded protein is CASSPPRSPHEQYF.

The chain couples TRBV4-1 to TRBJ2-2; 8 bases align to TRBD2. Looked up from germline, CDR1 is MGHRA and CDR2 is YSYEKL. Trimming cost V 4 bases and J 6 bases; bases outside gene matches: 7. The CDR3 runs 15 residues. This CDR3 reads CASSRSGSAAGELFF. CDR3 DNA: TGCGCCAGCAGCCGAAGCGGGAGTGCGGCCGGGGAGCTGTTTTTT.

The V call is TRBV19, the J call TRBJ2-5, with D possibly being TRBD2 (5 bases). Deletions cut 2 bases from V and 1 base from J, with 11 bases between. The CDR3 spans 15 residues. The germline V gene encodes CDR1 LNHDA and CDR2 SQIVND (reference sequence). CDR3 nucleotide sequence: TGTGCCAGTAGTATATTGGCGGGTGTCCAAGAGACCCAGTACTTC. Translation gives CASSILAGVQETQYF.

This clone was found a few times. This chain uses TRBV14 with TRBJ2-7; weak D call: TRBD2 (5 bases). CDR3 length: 13 residues. CDR1 is SGHDN, CDR2 FVKESK, per germline. Trimming removed 2 bases from V and 7 bases from J, with 12 bases in between. CDR3 in DNA: TGTGCCAGCAGCCAAAGGGAGACCGGAGAGCAGTACTTC. The encoded protein is CASSQRETGEQYF.

This chain uses TRBV6-5 with TRBJ2-7; D not resolved. Germline values: CDR1 MNHEY, CDR2 SVGAGI. Deletions cut 2 bases from V and 4 bases from J, with 12 bases between. The CDR3 has 14 residues. This chain's CDR3 is CASSYNGPAYEQYF. DNA of the CDR3: TGTGCCAGCAGTTACAATGGTCCAGCGTACGAGCAGTACTTC.